The next 27 T cell receptor beta chains were all read from a single sample in a study of shared clonotypes between healthy human individuals. Clones were read by immunoSEQ multiplex PCR, and TCRdb kept only the in-frame ones, dropping some. The sample lists roughly 2,000,000 clones, about 94% occurring once. CD45RO negativity and positive selection for CCR7 defined naive CD8 cells, a population that excluded terminally differentiated effector memory CD45RA+ cells. The sample comprised naive CD8+ T cells from PBMCs. The receptors derive from a man between 18 and 29 years old in good health. Some clones in this sample may be carry-over from other donors' samples.

For this clone: Other DNA sequences from this sample encode an identical CDR3 as well. The chain joins TRBV6-5 to TRBJ2-1, with 12 bases matching TRBD2. Losses at the gene ends were 4 bases for V and 3 bases for J; bases not matched to a gene: 1. CDR1 and CDR2 (germline): MNHEY, SVGAGI. The CDR3 spans 15 residues. CDR3 nucleotide sequence: TGTGCCAGCAGTTTGGGACTAGCGGGCTACAATGAGCAGTTCTTC. This gives the protein CASSLGLAGYNEQFF.

The rearrangement uses TRBV2 and TRBJ1-2, with a tentative D call TRBD1 (5 bases). Germline V CDR1 and CDR2: SNHLY, FYNNEI. V shed 8 bases and J shed 4 bases, with 23 bases lying between them. CDR3 length equals 16 residues. The CDR3 sequence is CASFGVQGADVYGYTF. CDR3 DNA: TGTGCCAGCTTTGGAGTTCAGGGAGCAGATGTCTATGGCTACACCTTC.

This clone was detected only a few times. Other DNA sequences of this sample code for an identical CDR3. The chain joins TRBV9 to TRBJ1-1; perhaps TRBD1 as D (5 bases). Germline values: CDR1 SGDLS, CDR2 YYNGEE. This CDR3 contains 13 residues. The V end lost 0 bases, the J end lost 5 bases, and 8 bases lay between the germline ends. The CDR3 nucleotides read TGTGCCAGCAGCGTAGGGGGGGAGACTGAAGCTTTCTTT. It specifies CASSVGGETEAFF.

The V and J genes are TRBV28 and TRBJ1-1; possibly TRBD1 for D (5 bases). The CDR3 contains 12 residues. From germline, CDR1 is MDHEN and CDR2 SYDVKM. With 3 bases removed from V and 6 bases from J, the gap between germline ends came to 8 bases. CDR3 protein: CASSFAGPEAFF. The CDR3 DNA follows: TGTGCCAGCAGTTTTGCAGGGCCTGAAGCTTTCTTT.

This chain joins TRBV2 and TRBJ2-5, with 7 positions matching TRBD1. Looked up from germline, CDR1 is SNHLY and CDR2 is FYNNEI. The V gene end was trimmed by 2 bases and the J gene end by 4 bases; junction bases not matched to a gene: 4. This CDR3 spans 14 amino acids. The CDR3 region is CASSEWAGGETQYF. In nucleotides, the CDR3 is TGTGCCAGCAGTGAATGGGCAGGGGGAGAGACCCAGTACTTC.

Turning to this clone: The sample has other DNA sequences that encode this CDR3 too. The chain links TRBV28 to TRBJ2-7; tentatively, D is TRBD1 or TRBD2 (5 bases each). The CDR3 sequence is 12 residues long. Per the germline V gene, CDR1 is MDHEN and CDR2 is SYDVKM. The germline V and J ends were trimmed by 3 bases and 6 bases, with 9 bases remaining between them. DNA for the CDR3: TGTGCCAGCAGTTTGGGACGGGGCGAGCAGTACTTC. It translates to CASSLGRGEQYF.

This chain joins TRBV7-9 and TRBJ2-3; 11 bases are shared with TRBD2. The V and J ends lost 1 base and 6 bases, in that order; junction bases with no gene match: 9. CDR1 SEHNR and CDR2 FQNEAQ come from the germline V gene (reference sequence). The CDR3 is 17 residues long. CDR3 sequence: CASSLVAGGPLGDTQYF. The CDR3 region has the DNA TGTGCCAGCAGCTTAGTAGCGGGAGGGCCGTTAGGTGATACGCAGTATTTT.

The rearrangement links TRBV28 to TRBJ2-7; 12 nucleotides agree with TRBD2. With 4 bases clipped from V and 0 bases from J, the junction kept 7 bases outside the gene matches. CDR1 is MDHEN, CDR2 SYDVKM, per germline. This CDR3 has 17 residues. The CDR3 loop reads CASSSYLAGGSSYEQYF. CDR3 nucleotides: TGTGCCAGCAGTTCCTACCTAGCGGGAGGGAGCTCCTACGAGCAGTACTTC.

The V gene is TRBV5-4, the J gene TRBJ2-7; TRBD1 matches at 8 bases. The ends lost 5 bases at V and 5 bases at J; junction bases unmatched: 6. CDR1 and CDR2 from the germline V gene are SGHNT and YYREEE (reference sequence). The CDR3 runs to 13 residues. CDR3 loop: CASREQGVHEQYF. CDR3 DNA: TGTGCCAGCAGGGAACAGGGGGTGCACGAGCAGTACTTC.

The CDR3 region is CSVKTGRGANVLTF. CDR3 DNA sequence: TGCAGCGTGAAGACAGGGAGAGGGGCCAACGTCCTGACTTTC. The V call is TRBV29-1, the J call TRBJ2-6, with TRBD1 matching 7 bases. After removal of 6 bases from V and 4 bases from J, the junction contained 6 bases not matched to a gene. The CDR3 runs 14 residues. The germline CDR1 and CDR2 sequences are SQVTM and ANQGSEA. The whole variable domain, filled in from reference TRBV29-1 and TRBJ2-6, reads SAVISQKPSRDICQRGTSLTIQCQVDSQVTMMFWYRQQPGQSLTLIATANQGSEATYESGFVIDKFPISRPNLTFSTLTVSNMSPEDSSIYLCSVKTGRGANVLTFGAGSRLTVL.

A word on this clone: This same CDR3 is encoded by further DNA sequences in the sample. V gene TRBV10-2 combines with J gene TRBJ1-1, with TRBD1 identical over 7 bases. Germline CDR1 reads WSHSY; CDR2 reads SAAADI. The CDR3 consists of 14 residues. After removal of 6 bases from V and 0 bases from J, the junction contained 4 bases not matched to a gene. CDR3 loop: CASRDRTMNTEAFF. Here the CDR3 DNA reads TGCGCCAGCAGGGACAGGACAATGAACACTGAAGCTTTCTTT.

The chain has TRBV30 and TRBJ2-2; D is possibly TRBD2 (5 bases). The CDR3 spans 17 residues. V lost 3 bases, J lost 3 bases, and 20 bases lay in between. The germline V gene encodes CDR1 GTSNPN and CDR2 SVGIG (reference sequence). CDR3 region: CAWRDRSFGKHTGELFF. CDR3 bases: TGTGCCTGGAGGGACCGGTCTTTCGGGAAGCACACCGGGGAGCTGTTTTTT.

CDR3 protein: CAISGGEGTNGYTF. In DNA form, the CDR3 reads TGTGCCATCAGTGGGGGCGAGGGTACAAATGGCTACACCTTC. The chain uses TRBV10-3 and TRBJ1-2, with D possibly matching TRBD1 (5 bases). V lost 4 bases, J lost 6 bases, and 15 bases lay in between. This CDR3 is 14 amino acids long. CDR1 and CDR2 (germline): ENHRY, SYGVKD.

As concerns this clone: Other DNA sequences from this sample encode an identical CDR3 as well. V is TRBV28 and J is TRBJ2-7; D unclear. The V gene's germline CDR1 is MDHEN and CDR2 SYDVKM. Trimming took 3 bases from V and 1 from J, leaving 10 bases between them. The CDR3 length is 14 residues. The CDR3 bases are TGTGCCAGCAGTTTGGCCGGCAGTTCCTACGAGCAGTACTTC. Its translation: CASSLAGSSYEQYF. The whole variable domain, filled in from reference TRBV28 and TRBJ2-7, reads DVKVTQSSRYLVKRTGEKVFLECVQDMDHENMFWYRQDPGLGLRLIYFSYDVKMKEKGDIPEGYSVSREKKERFSLILESASTNQTSMYLCASSLAGSSYEQYFGPGTRLTVT.

In nucleotides, the CDR3 is TGCGCCAGCAGCCAAGGGGGGGTAGTGACTGGAAACACCATATATTTT. Translating it yields CASSQGGVVTGNTIYF. The chain has TRBV4-1 and TRBJ1-3, with D possibly TRBD1 on 5 matching bases. The CDR3 covers 16 residues. V was clipped by 1 base and J by 2 bases, with 12 bases between them. CDR1 and CDR2 (germline): MGHRA, YSYEKL.

The chain employs TRBV7-8 and TRBJ2-7; TRBD2 matches 12 bases. The length of the CDR3 is 17 residues. V lost 0 bases, J lost 3 bases, and 6 bases stayed unmatched. The germline V gene encodes CDR1 SGHVS and CDR2 FQNEAQ. The CDR3: CASSLASLAGGDYEQYF. As DNA, the CDR3 is TGTGCCAGCAGCTTAGCTTCGCTAGCGGGAGGGGACTACGAGCAGTACTTC.

As for this clone: Other nucleotide sequences from this sample produce the same CDR3. The chain employs TRBV27 and TRBJ2-7; 9 bases fit TRBD2. Germline V lookup: CDR1 MNHEY, CDR2 SMNVEV (reference sequence). After removal of 6 bases from V and 0 bases from J, the junction contained 9 bases not matched to a gene. The CDR3 contains 16 residues. The CDR3 coding sequence is TGTGCCAGCAGCCCAAGTAGCGGGGGTCTCTCCTACGAGCAGTACTTC. Its protein is CASSPSSGGLSYEQYF.

Turning to this clone: Other DNA sequences in this specimen translate into the identical CDR3. The chain recombines TRBV5-6 with TRBJ1-1; D is perhaps TRBD1 (6 bases). The V and J ends lost 0 bases and 4 bases respectively, with 7 bases between them. The CDR3 consists of 13 residues. The V gene's germline CDR1 is SGHDT and CDR2 YYEEEE. CDR3 loop: CASSLEGGTEAFF. The CDR3 DNA sequence: TGTGCCAGCAGCTTGGAAGGGGGCACTGAAGCTTTCTTT.

The chain links TRBV10-3 to TRBJ1-2; 8 bases line up with TRBD1. The V segment lost 4 bases and the J segment 2 bases; nucleotides outside the gene matches: 18. The CDR3 loop spans 19 amino acids. Per the germline V gene, CDR1 is ENHRY and CDR2 is SYGVKD. The CDR3 region is CAISGAPLDRVYENYGYTF. The CDR3 DNA reads TGTGCCATCAGTGGGGCCCCCTTGGACAGGGTATATGAGAACTATGGCTACACCTTC.

The chain is built from TRBV19 and TRBJ2-1, with D hard to call. Trimming left V 6 bases short and J 9 bases short, with 18 bases between. This CDR3 spans 14 amino acids. CDR1 LNHDA and CDR2 SQIVND come from the germline V gene (reference sequence). The CDR3: CASSYDLSALEQFF. The CDR3 DNA reads as TGTGCCAGTAGCTACGATCTATCGGCCCTTGAGCAGTTCTTC.

The CDR3 is CASSQPLAGGTGTGELFF. The DNA of the CDR3 is TGCGCCAGCAGCCAACCACTAGCGGGGGGGACTGGGACCGGGGAGCTGTTTTTT. The chain employs TRBV4-3 and TRBJ2-2; 13 bases align to TRBD2. Trimming cost V 2 bases and J 5 bases; bases outside gene matches: 8. The CDR3 contains 18 residues. CDR1 and CDR2 (germline): LGHNA, YSLEER.

The chain combines TRBV13 with TRBJ2-7; tentative D call: TRBD1 (6 bases). The CDR3 covers 14 residues. Germline V CDR1 and CDR2: PRHDT, FYEKMQ (reference sequence). V lost 5 bases and J lost 2, with 13 bases in between. CDR3 residues: CASSQGGTPYEQYF. For the CDR3, the DNA is TGTGCCAGCAGCCAGGGTGGGACACCCTACGAGCAGTACTTC.

The rearrangement uses TRBV28 and TRBJ2-7; D may correspond to TRBD1 or TRBD2 (6 bases each). The ends were cut back, 4 bases at V and 3 bases at J, with 19 bases in the middle. Per the germline V gene, CDR1 is MDHEN and CDR2 is SYDVKM. CDR3 size: 16 residues. The CDR3 loop reads CASSSPRGREYYEQYF. CDR3 nucleotides: TGTGCCAGCAGTTCCCCCCGGGGGCGGGAATACTACGAGCAGTACTTC.

This chain connects TRBV9 to TRBJ2-3; 7 bases agree with TRBD1. Germline V gene lookup returns CDR1 SGDLS and CDR2 YYNGEE. The CDR3 is 18 residues long. V gave up 4 bases and J gave up 2 bases; unmatched junction bases: 16. The CDR3 reads CASSLQASGTDPTDTQYF. Written as DNA, the CDR3 is TGTGCCAGCAGCTTACAAGCCTCCGGGACAGACCCCACAGATACGCAGTATTTT. The full variable domain, in which reference TRBV9 and TRBJ2-3 provide the parts outside the CDR3, is DSGVTQTPKHLITATGQRVTLRCSPRSGDLSVYWYQQSLDQGLQFLIQYYNGEERAKGNILERFSAQQFPDLHSELNLSSLELGDSALYFCASSLQASGTDPTDTQYFGPGTRLTVL.

The chain uses TRBV7-8 and TRBJ2-3; 10 bases align to TRBD2. Trimming took 5 bases from V and 1 from J; bases not matched to a gene: 6. The CDR3 is 16 amino acids. Germline values: CDR1 SGHVS, CDR2 FQNEAQ. The CDR3 loop is CASSGRLAGGTDTQYF. The CDR3 region has the DNA TGTGCCAGCAGCGGGAGACTAGCGGGTGGCACAGATACGCAGTATTTT.

The chain carries TRBV9 and TRBJ1-1, with TRBD1 as a possible D gene (6 bases). This CDR3 region has 14 residues. From germline, CDR1 is SGDLS and CDR2 YYNGEE. V was pared by 3 bases and J by 3 bases, with 12 bases between. Written as DNA, the CDR3 is TGTGCCAGCAGCGAGACAGGATCGGACACTGAAGCTTTCTTT. Translating it yields CASSETGSDTEAFF.

This clone has a single count. The chain combines TRBV28 with TRBJ2-7, with TRBD2 as a possible D gene (5 bases). CDR1 MDHEN and CDR2 SYDVKM come from the germline V gene. Trimming cost V 4 bases and J 4 bases, with 14 bases left between them. The CDR3 is 14 residues long. The CDR3 DNA is TGTGCCAGCAGTTCGAGGGATACGAAATACGAGCAGTACTTC. Translation: CASSSRDTKYEQYF.